A selection of T cell receptor beta chains follows, all from one sample in a study of T cell responses to AZD1222 COVID-19 vaccine. Assay: immunoSEQ multiplex PCR; the TCRdb copy retains only in-frame clones and omits some. The sample holds under 35,000 clones, more than 75% seen once. This material consisted of peripheral blood, taken 28 days after the second AZD1222 dose. These TCRs come from an adult who received the AZD1222 COVID-19 vaccine. Each CDR3 is given with its conserved first and last residue. The D gene is left open where the match is weak. A row's size may be missing; if present it is once, few, many or a size class.

clone_size j_call d_call v_call cdr3_nt cdr3_aa
- TRBJ1-6 - TRBV28 TGTGCCAGCATCTCCTGGGGGGAAGATTCACCCCTCCACTTT CASISWGEDSPLHF
- TRBJ1-4 - TRBV27 TGTGCCAGCAGTTTTCGGGGGGGGAATGAAAAACTGTTTTTT CASSFRGGNEKLFF
- TRBJ1-2 - TRBV15 TGTGCCACCAGCAGACTTGGACAGTCATATGGCTACACCTTC CATSRLGQSYGYTF
- TRBJ1-1 - TRBV6-4 TGTGCCAGCAGTGACCGACCGAACACTGAAGCTTTCTTT CASSDRPNTEAFF
few TRBJ2-1 - TRBV5-4 TGTGCCAGCAGCATGGACAGCAATGAGCAGTTCTTC CASSMDSNEQFF
- TRBJ2-7 - TRBV10-3 TGTGCCATCACAAGCGAGGGCAACTACGAGCAGTACTTC CAITSEGNYEQYF
- TRBJ2-3 TRBD2 TRBV4-1 TGCGCCAGCAGCCATCTAGCGGGGACCACAGATACGCAGTATTTT CASSHLAGTTDTQYF
- TRBJ1-1 - TRBV20-1 TGCAGTGCTTCTCTAGCTTCTGAAGCTTTCTTT CSASLASEAFF
few TRBJ1-4 - TRBV3-1/TRBV3-2 TGTGCCAGCAGCCGCAGACACCTAGAGGGGTTTAAACTGTTTTTT CASSRRHLEGFKLFF
once TRBJ2-5 - TRBV12-3/TRBV12-4 TGTGCCAGCAGTTTATCGCGTCTGGAGACCCAGTACTTC CASSLSRLETQYF
- TRBJ2-1 - TRBV9 TGTGCCAGCAGCGTTCGAGGCTACAATGAGCAGTTCTTC CASSVRGYNEQFF
- TRBJ2-5 - TRBV30 TGTGCCTGGAGTCGCCGGGGTGTACCCCAAGAGACCCAGTACTTC CAWSRRGVPQETQYF
- TRBJ2-5 TRBD2 TRBV27 TGTGCCAGCAGTTTGCGGACTAGCCAAGAGACCCAGTACTTC CASSLRTSQETQYF
- TRBJ2-1 - TRBV9 TGTGCCAGCAGCGTTAGAGCTCACAACTACAATGAGCAGTTCTTC CASSVRAHNYNEQFF
- TRBJ2-1 TRBD2 TRBV19 TGTGCCAGTAGTATCCTTGCGGGGGGGCGACGCAATGAGCAGTTCTTC CASSILAGGRRNEQFF
- TRBJ1-5 - TRBV6-5 TGTGCCAGCAGCTCTTCGGGCTCCCGGCAGCCCCAGCATTTT CASSSSGSRQPQHF
once TRBJ2-5 TRBD1 TRBV19 TGTGCCAGTAGTATCATGGACAGGGACGAGACCCAGTACTTC CASSIMDRDETQYF
- TRBJ2-7 - TRBV11-3 TGTGCCAGCAGCTTAGGACAGGAATACGAGCAGTACTTC CASSLGQEYEQYF
- TRBJ1-5 - TRBV20-1 TGCAGTGCTAGTGGAGACAGCTCACCCAATCAGCCCCAGCATTTT CSASGDSSPNQPQHF
few TRBJ2-3 - TRBV6-2/TRBV6-3 TGTGCCAGCAGTAGATTCACAGATACGCAGTATTTT CASSRFTDTQYF
once TRBJ1-5 TRBD1 TRBV6-5 TGTGCCAGCAGTACAGGGGGGGGTAGCAATCAGCCCCAGCATTTT CASSTGGGSNQPQHF
few TRBJ2-2 - TRBV2 TGTGCCAGCAGTGGACTCATACCAGAGGGGACCGGGGAGCTGTTTTTT CASSGLIPEGTGELFF
- TRBJ1-5 TRBD1 TRBV19 TGTGCCAGTAGTGGACATCGGACAGGGGGCGGTCAGCCCCAGCATTTT CASSGHRTGGGQPQHF
- TRBJ2-3 - TRBV5-1 TGCGCCAGCATAATACAGCCGGCGGATACGCAGTATTTT CASIIQPADTQYF
once TRBJ2-6 - TRBV4-1 TGCGCCAGCAGCCAAGAGCCAGCGTTCTCTGGGGCCAACGTCCTGACTTTC CASSQEPAFSGANVLTF
- TRBJ1-1 - TRBV28 TGTGCCAGCCAAAATCCAGGGAACACTGAAGCTTTCTTT CASQNPGNTEAFF
- TRBJ1-2 TRBD1 TRBV10-3 TGTGCCATCAGTGGCCCATCGGGACAGAGGAGCGTCGACTATGGCTACACCTTC CAISGPSGQRSVDYGYTF
- TRBJ1-5 - TRBV23-1 TGCGCCAGCAGTCATGGACGGTCAAATCAGCCCCAGCATTTT CASSHGRSNQPQHF
once TRBJ1-4 - TRBV7-9 TGTGCCACCCAATTGACTAATGAAAAACTGTTTTTT CATQLTNEKLFF
- TRBJ2-2 TRBD1 TRBV5-1 TGCGCCAGCAGCTTGGGGACAGGGGGCACCGGGGAGCTGTTTTTT CASSLGTGGTGELFF
- TRBJ2-5 - TRBV5-4 TGTGCCAGCAGCGGGGGGATGGGGCAAGAGACCCAGTACTTC CASSGGMGQETQYF
- TRBJ2-7 - TRBV7-2 TGTGCCAGCAGCTTAGCGGGAGGCAGCCAAACCGTCTCCTACGAGCAGTACTTC CASSLAGGSQTVSYEQYF
- TRBJ2-1 TRBD1 TRBV4-1 TGCGCCAGCAGCCAAGTAGGGGGCGAGCAGTTCTTC CASSQVGGEQFF
- TRBJ2-7 - TRBV3-1/TRBV3-2 TGTGCCAGCAGCCCCTTGGCGGATTACGAGCAGTACTTC CASSPLADYEQYF
- TRBJ1-2 TRBD1 TRBV5-1 TGCGCCAGCAGCTTTGGACAGGGGAGCGAGGGCTACACCTTC CASSFGQGSEGYTF
- TRBJ2-7 - TRBV18 TGTGCCAGCTCACAGGACCCAGGGGCCTACGAGCAGTACTTC CASSQDPGAYEQYF
- TRBJ1-5 TRBD1 TRBV10-3 TGTGCCATCAGTGAGTCAGGCCAGGGGGCCCAGCCCCAGCATTTT CAISESGQGAQPQHF
- TRBJ2-2 - TRBV7-9 TGTGCCCGATCGATGGGCGGGGCGAACACCGGGGAGCTGTTTTTT CARSMGGANTGELFF
- TRBJ1-2 - TRBV3-1/TRBV3-2 TGTGCCAGCAGCCAAGGCCTGGGGGGCTACACCTTC CASSQGLGGYTF
- TRBJ1-3 TRBD1 TRBV5-8 TGTGCCAGCAGCTTGGGGACAGGATATGGAAACACCATATATTTT CASSLGTGYGNTIYF
- TRBJ2-3 - TRBV5-1 TGCGCCAGCAGCTTGGGAGTTGGGTCGCATACGCAGTATTTT CASSLGVGSHTQYF
- TRBJ2-5 TRBD2 TRBV11-2 TGTGCCAGCAGCTCCCGGACTAGCGGGGGCCTGTACCAAGAGACCCAGTACTTC CASSSRTSGGLYQETQYF